Listed here is a single TCR beta chain. The antigen is unknown. Treatment defined: oral pan-JAK inhibitor, 5-10 mg twice daily. Collection of lesional scalp punch biopsies and peripheral blood was performed in alopecia areata patients. This entry belongs to a study of CD8+ T cells in alopecia areata. Regarding the study as a whole: When scalp samples are sequenced, resident alphabeta T cells of normal skin are also captured. Patients shared TCRs less clearly than mice did, possibly owing to HLA.

Extraction and reverse transcription of RNA yielded cDNA as the sequencing template. Sequenced by immunoSEQ multiplex PCR; TCRdb stores in-frame clones only, minus some. Of about 200,000 clones listed, around two fifths are singletons. The TCR was taken from a human donor with alopecia areata. Sequences were derived from CD4+ T cells sorted from blood, sampled between weeks 30 and 35, from a patient treated with tofacitinib.

As DNA, the CDR3 is TGTGCCAGCAGTCACCTCATCAGGGGCTCGGGTGAAAAACTGTTTTTT. Encoded protein: CASSHLIRGSGEKLFF. The chain employs TRBV27 and TRBJ1-4; a possible D gene is TRBD1 (6 bases). The CDR3 has 16 amino acids. Trimming took 5 bases from V and 7 from J, leaving 20 bases between them. Germline CDR1 reads MNHEY; CDR2 reads SMNVEV (reference sequence).